The 11 T cell receptor beta chains reported below all come from one sample, sequenced in a study of blood T cell repertoires in COVID-19. TCRdb's table, derived via immunoSEQ multiplex PCR, lists solely in-frame clones and lacks some. This table holds some 110,000 clones, around 85% found once. Material: peripheral blood. The receptors shown here come from a man aged 50-60 years with acute or convalescent COVID-19.

This chain connects TRBV9 to TRBJ2-1, with 10 bases that match TRBD1. Per the germline V gene, CDR1 is SGDLS and CDR2 is YYNGEE. The CDR3 has 16 residues. The V and J ends lost 4 bases and 5 bases, in that order; junction bases with no gene match: 9. CDR3: CASSPPPGQGNNEQFF. The CDR3 nucleotides read TGTGCCAGCAGCCCCCCGCCGGGACAGGGGAACAATGAGCAGTTCTTC.

This clone was seen just once. The J gene is TRBJ2-7, the V gene TRBV6-5; tentatively, D is TRBD2 (6 bases). CDR3 length equals 14 residues. The germline V and J ends were trimmed by 4 bases and 6 bases, with 16 bases remaining between them. The germline gives CDR1 MNHEY, CDR2 SVGAGI. CDR3 residues: CASSSGLLNSEQYF. In DNA form, the CDR3 reads TGTGCCAGCAGTTCGGGACTCCTAAACTCCGAGCAGTACTTC.

This chain links TRBV7-8 with TRBJ2-2; 14 bases fit TRBD2. There are 17 residues in the CDR3. The germline gives CDR1 SGHVS, CDR2 FQNEAQ. J gave up 1 base and V 5 bases, and 3 bases lay outside the gene matches. The DNA of the CDR3 is TGTGCCAGCAGCCCCGGGACTAGCGGGGGGAACACCGGGGAGCTGTTTTTT. As protein: CASSPGTSGGNTGELFF.

V and J are TRBV5-1 and TRBJ2-2; TRBD1 aligns across 8 bases. Germline CDR1 SGHRS, CDR2 YFSETQ. The J segment lost 7 bases and the V segment lost 4 bases, leaving 6 bases of the junction unmatched. CDR3 length: 14 amino acids. CDR3 coding DNA: TGCGCCAGCAGCCCAACAGGGGGAGGCGGGGAGCTGTTTTTT. Its protein is CASSPTGGGGELFF.

Of note for this clone: This sample includes further DNA sequences coding for the same CDR3. The chain recombines TRBV29-1 with TRBJ1-2, with a possible D match to TRBD1 (6 bases). The V end lost 6 bases, the J end lost 2 bases, and 13 bases lay between the germline ends. The CDR3 has 13 residues. Germline lookup yields CDR1 SQVTM and CDR2 ANQGSEA. The CDR3 region is CSVETGSNYGYTF. As DNA, the CDR3 is TGCAGCGTGGAGACAGGTTCCAACTATGGCTACACCTTC.

The gene calls are TRBV20-1 and TRBJ2-2; 12 nucleotides match TRBD1. V lost 3 bases and J lost 5; bases outside the gene matches: 7. Germline V CDR1 and CDR2: DFQATT, SNEGSKA (reference sequence). This CDR3 comprises 16 residues. CDR3 coding DNA: TGCAGTGCTAGTGGGCGGGGACAGGGGGCGACCGGGGAGCTGTTTTTT. This gives the protein CSASGRGQGATGELFF.

The J gene is TRBJ1-1, the V gene TRBV25-1, with D maybe TRBD1 (6 bases). The ends were cut back, 4 bases at V and 7 bases at J, with 10 bases in the middle. In germline, CDR1 is MGHDK, CDR2 SYGVNS. The CDR3 loop spans 12 amino acids. The CDR3 coding sequence is TGTGCCAGCAGTGTTAACAGGGATGAAGCTTTCTTT. This gives the protein CASSVNRDEAFF.

This clone was counted only a few times. This chain connects TRBV6-5 to TRBJ2-3; 8 bases map to TRBD2. Germline V gene lookup returns CDR1 MNHEY and CDR2 SVGAGI. V lost 6 bases and J lost 1; bases outside the gene matches: 6. There are 15 residues in the CDR3. CDR3 residues: CASRPGGSGTDTQYF. As DNA, the CDR3 is TGTGCCAGCAGGCCGGGGGGGTCGGGCACAGATACGCAGTATTTT.

CDR3 bases: TGTGCCAGCAGCCCAGACTCAGGGGGTGCCGAAGCTTTCTTT. It codes for CASSPDSGGAEAFF. The chain links TRBV7-9 to TRBJ1-1, with TRBD1 matching over 7 bases. V trimming: 5 bases; J trimming: 8 bases; junction bases outside the gene matches: 11. The CDR3 spans 14 residues. CDR1 and CDR2 from the germline V gene are SEHNR and FQNEAQ (reference sequence).

The rearrangement links TRBV7-9 to TRBJ2-2; tentative D call: TRBD2 (5 bases). Trimming took 5 bases from V and 4 from J, leaving 11 bases between them. The CDR3 sequence is 14 residues long. The germline V gene has CDR1 SEHNR and CDR2 FQNEAQ (reference sequence). The CDR3 DNA reads as TGTGCCAGCAGCCAATTCGGGATCACCGGGGAGCTGTTTTTT. Protein sequence: CASSQFGITGELFF. The full variable domain, in which reference TRBV7-9 and TRBJ2-2 provide the parts outside the CDR3, is DTGVSQNPRHKITKRGQNVTFRCDPISEHNRLYWYRQTLGQGPEFLTYFQNEAQLEKSRLLSDRFSAERPKGSFSTLEIQRTEQGDSAMYLCASSQFGITGELFFGEGSRLTVL.

Here the CDR3 reads CASSLLVTGSTGELFF. CDR3 coding DNA: TGTGCCAGCAGCTTATTAGTAACAGGGTCTACCGGGGAGCTGTTTTTT. J is TRBJ2-2 and V is TRBV7-9; TRBD1 is a possible D gene (6 bases). V was pared by 2 bases and J by 5 bases, with 15 bases between. The CDR3 contains 16 residues. The germline V gene encodes CDR1 SEHNR and CDR2 FQNEAQ (reference sequence).